The 10 T cell receptor beta chains presented below share a single source sample, sequenced in a study of blood T cell repertoires in COVID-19. TCRdb's table, derived via immunoSEQ multiplex PCR, lists solely in-frame clones and lacks some. The repertoire consists of 150,000 to 200,000 clones, with about 85% occurring once and the leading ten covering roughly 14%. Sequenced sample: peripheral blood. The receptors shown here come from a woman aged 70 to 79 with COVID-19, enrolled during active disease.

The CDR3 loop is CASTQTGTDTQYF. The CDR3 bases are TGTGCCAGCACACAGACAGGGACAGATACGCAGTATTTT. The chain employs TRBV6-4 and TRBJ2-3, with 7 bases matching TRBD1. V shed 7 bases, J shed 3 bases, and the junction held 4 bases outside the gene matches. The germline gives CDR1 MRHNA, CDR2 SNTAGT. This CDR3 region has 13 residues.

The CDR3 sequence: CASSPGQSNYGYTF. CDR3 nucleotide sequence: TGTGCCAGCAGCCCAGGGCAGAGCAACTATGGCTACACCTTC. This chain joins TRBV3-1 (or the pseudogene TRBV3-2) and TRBJ1-2; TRBD1 is a possible D gene (5 bases). The ends were cut back, 4 bases at V and 2 bases at J, with 11 bases in the middle. Germline lookup yields CDR1 LGHDT and CDR2 YNNKEL (reference sequence). CDR3 size: 14 residues.

This chain joins TRBV29-1 and TRBJ2-2; possibly TRBD2 for D (6 bases). The CDR3 consists of 14 residues. The germline V and J ends were trimmed by 5 bases and 4 bases, with 14 bases remaining between them. Germline assignment: CDR1 SQVTM and CDR2 ANQGSEA. Here the CDR3 reads CSVPGTQITGELFF. In nucleotides, the CDR3 is TGCAGCGTTCCCGGGACTCAGATCACCGGGGAGCTGTTTTTT.

The gene calls are TRBV28 and TRBJ1-5; D not resolved. Germline CDR1 reads MDHEN; CDR2 reads SYDVKM. With 3 bases removed from V and 5 bases from J, the gap between germline ends came to 5 bases. CDR3 length: 12 residues. CDR3 bases: TGTGCCAGCAGTTTCCTTCATCAGCCCCAGCATTTT. It translates to CASSFLHQPQHF.

This clone was seen a few times. The V call is TRBV3-1 (or the pseudogene TRBV3-2), the J call TRBJ2-5; tentative D call: TRBD1 (5 bases). The CDR3 runs to 15 residues. Between the trimmed V and J ends, which lost 1 base and 2 bases, there was a span of 11 bases. CDR1 is LGHDT, CDR2 YNNKEL, per germline (reference sequence). The CDR3 DNA is TGTGCCAGCAGCCAAGGACAGTCGGATCAAGAGACCCAGTACTTC. The encoded protein is CASSQGQSDQETQYF.

This chain uses TRBV27 with TRBJ1-1; 9 positions agree with TRBD1. This CDR3 is built from 14 residues. Losses at the gene ends were 6 bases for V and 5 bases for J; bases not matched to a gene: 7. Germline V gene sequence: CDR1 MNHEY, CDR2 SMNVEV (reference sequence). CDR3 residues: CASSLRQGGTEAFF. Written as DNA, the CDR3 is TGTGCCAGCAGCCTACGACAGGGGGGAACTGAAGCTTTCTTT.

The rearrangement links TRBV3-1 (or the pseudogene TRBV3-2) to TRBJ2-3; 8 nucleotides align to TRBD2. The length of the CDR3 is 15 residues. Germline assignment: CDR1 LGHDT and CDR2 YNNKEL (reference sequence). Trimming removed 3 bases from V and 0 bases from J; junction bases left unmatched: 2. The chain's CDR3 is CASSHQRGSTDTQYF. In nucleotides, the CDR3 is TGTGCCAGCAGCCATCAGCGGGGGAGCACAGATACGCAGTATTTT.

The chain uses TRBV24-1 and TRBJ2-5; 7 nucleotides align to TRBD2. J gave up 1 base and V 5 bases, and 3 bases lay outside the gene matches. The CDR3 length is 14 residues. The V gene's germline CDR1 is KGHDR and CDR2 SFDVKD. CDR3 protein: CATSVTGGQETQYF. Here the CDR3 DNA reads TGTGCCACCAGTGTAACGGGGGGCCAAGAGACCCAGTACTTC.

This clone has just a few counts. J is TRBJ2-1 and V is TRBV11-3; the D gene is possibly TRBD2 (5 bases). Germline assignment: CDR1 SGHNT and CDR2 YENEEA. V was trimmed by 5 bases and J by 0 bases, leaving 14 bases between them. The CDR3 spans 16 residues. The DNA for the CDR3 is TGTGCCAGCAGCCCCGACCGAGGGTCCTCCTACAATGAGCAGTTCTTC. Amino acids: CASSPDRGSSYNEQFF.

The gene calls are TRBV30 and TRBJ1-5; TRBD1 is a possible D gene (5 bases). Germline CDR1 is GTSNPN and CDR2 is SVGIG (reference sequence). Trimming pared 2 bases from V and 4 bases from J, leaving 12 bases between. CDR3 length equals 14 residues. CDR3 sequence reads: CAWSWSDRNQPQHF. CDR3 DNA sequence: TGTGCCTGGAGTTGGTCAGACAGAAATCAGCCCCAGCATTTT.